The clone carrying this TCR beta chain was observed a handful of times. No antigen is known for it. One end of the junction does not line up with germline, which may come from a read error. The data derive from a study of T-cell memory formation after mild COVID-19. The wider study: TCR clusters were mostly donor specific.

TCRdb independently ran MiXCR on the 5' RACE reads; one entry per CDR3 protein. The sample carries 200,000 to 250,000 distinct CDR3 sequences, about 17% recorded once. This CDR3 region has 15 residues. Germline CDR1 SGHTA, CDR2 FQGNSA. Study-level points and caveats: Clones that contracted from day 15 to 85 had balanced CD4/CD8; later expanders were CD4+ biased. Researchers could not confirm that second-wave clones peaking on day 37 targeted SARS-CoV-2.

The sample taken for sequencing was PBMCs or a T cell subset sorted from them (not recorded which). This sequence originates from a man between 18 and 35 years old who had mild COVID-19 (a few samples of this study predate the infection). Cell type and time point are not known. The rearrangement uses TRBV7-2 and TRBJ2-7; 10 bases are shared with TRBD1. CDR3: CASSSQQTGGYQQYF. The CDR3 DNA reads TGTGCCAGCAGCTCCCAGCAGACAGGGGGCTACCAGCAGTACTTC. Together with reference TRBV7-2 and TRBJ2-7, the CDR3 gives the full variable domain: GAGVSQSPSNKVTEKGKDVELRCDPISGHTALYWYRQSLGQGLEFLIYFQGNSAPDKSGLPSDRFSAERTGGSVSTLTIQRTQQEDSAVYLCASSSQQTGGYQQYFGPGTRLTVT.